The T cell receptor beta chain under discussion was sequenced for a study of cytomegalovirus exposure and HLA in healthy donors. Findings and caveats of the study: Some segments of the V type, notably TRBV6-2 and TRBV6-3, were excluded as indistinguishable.

About this clone itself: What it binds is not known.

The PCR used 60 Vbeta and 13 Jbeta primers. Assay: immunoSEQ multiplex PCR; the TCRdb copy retains only in-frame clones and omits some. The sample contains more than 70,000 clones, over 70% of which appear only once. The CDR3 is made up of 14 amino acids. The receptor was isolated from a man aged 40-49 years in good health and CMV-seronegative. This chain uses TRBV21-1 with TRBJ1-1; TRBD1, as called in the table, went unchecked against the DNA. TRBV21-1 is flagged as a pseudogene. The sequencing sample was made of PBMCs. CDR3 coding DNA: TGTGCCAGCGGGACCGGGACAGGGGTCACTGAAGCTTTCTTT. This translates into CASGTGTGVTEAFF.